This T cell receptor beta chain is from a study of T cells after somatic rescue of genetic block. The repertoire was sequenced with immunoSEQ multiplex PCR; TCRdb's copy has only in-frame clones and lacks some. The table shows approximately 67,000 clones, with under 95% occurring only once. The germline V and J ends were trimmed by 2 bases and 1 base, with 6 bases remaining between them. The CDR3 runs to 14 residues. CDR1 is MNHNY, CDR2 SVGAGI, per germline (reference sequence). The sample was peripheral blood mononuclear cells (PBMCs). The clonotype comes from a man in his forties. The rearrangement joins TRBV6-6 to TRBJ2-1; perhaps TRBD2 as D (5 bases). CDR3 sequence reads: CASSYEGSYNEQFF. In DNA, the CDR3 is TGTGCCAGCAGTTACGAGGGTTCCTACAATGAGCAGTTCTTC.